This T cell receptor (beta chain) was observed in a study of shared clonotypes between healthy human individuals (dated by TCRdb to about 2020). About the study as a whole: Two women and a few men aged 18 to 49 years were included in the cohort. For each donor, CD4 naive and CD4 memory were each given three plates, CD8 naive was given two plates, and CD8 memory was given one plate. Blood TCR repertoires of about five healthy adults were deeply sequenced to estimate repertoire size and the extent of clonotype sharing between individuals. To increase sequencing depth and limit assay-specific biases, TCR repertoire library preparation and sequencing were carried out by different laboratories using diverse techniques. Each donor's leukapheresis produced roughly between roughly 0.85 and 9.5 billion PBMCs. The paper's findings and limits, for the study overall: Estimated clonotype richness was generally larger for naive than for memory subsets. Rarefaction of sorted-subset datasets indicated incomplete sequencing despite the large sequencing depth. Higher generation probabilities were observed for clonotypes shared by all four sorted-subset donors than for non-shared clonotypes. The small number of donors limited the genetic and exposure-history diversity represented. When several donors were compared, the shared fraction of clonotypes was 5% to 6.5% for naive CD4, over 3% for naive CD8, more than 2% for memory CD4, and roughly 0.43% for memory CD8. Sampling was restricted to blood, and TCR repertoires in tissues likely differ from the TCR repertoires found in blood. Pairwise subsampling indicated that sequencing depth was expected to affect the degree of clonotype sharing among donors.

TCR CDR3 regions were amplified from genomic DNA by multiplex PCR using the deep immunoSEQ assay. Extracted genomic DNA from each cell subset was spread evenly across all wells of several immunoSEQ 96-well plates, with each plate serving as a replicate. For sorted subsets, about 210 ng of genomic DNA, equivalent to some 30,000 T cell genomes, went into each replicate PCR. Purified libraries were quantified with a Qubit 3.0 fluorometer, sized on a Bioanalyzer 2100, and re-quantified with the KAPA Library Quantification kit. Every immunoSEQ 96-well plate was sequenced on a separate single-read 150-cycle Illumina NextSeq 550 flow cell. In the original analysis: Because the immunoSEQ output held only junctional sequences and lacked quality scores, the filtering could not match the filtering applied to full-length reads. To assign V/J genes and CDR3, sequences were annotated against IMGT germline references using PyIR, a Python wrapper for IgBLAST v1.9. Reads were filtered out if the reads had weak V/J assignments (E-value above 1e-6), no CDR3, stop codons, out-of-frame junctions, or ambiguous translated residues. V3J clonotypes were defined as sequences sharing the same inferred V gene, J gene, and CDR3 amino acid sequence. Percentage overlap between repertoires was computed as shared unique clonotypes divided by the size of the smaller repertoire. Repertoire richness was assessed with RTK rarefaction, the Chao1 estimator, and Recon v2.1 estimates of unobserved clonotypes. Generation probabilities were computed with OLGA for all TCRbeta clonotypes obtained by the gDNA method from four donors. This immuneACCESS table, as held by TCRdb, lists in-frame sequences with V and J called but not all clones. Of the missing ones, under half trace to an unresolved V gene in checked studies; the others have no known cause. V, J and clone size are taken as reported in that table, and D and trimming were inferred from the DNA itself. Present in this sample are 2 million to 3 million clones, approximately 93% of which were seen just once. Jointly, the top ten make up about 0.38% of the sample.

This clone is a singleton in its sample. This receptor's antigen is unknown. Qualities for individual bases were not recorded, and no much larger clone is one base off. The donors were healthy, HIV-negative adults who had no recently reported acute infections or vaccinations. All donors were Caucasian adults living in Nashville, Tennessee, USA. CD4+ T cells were enriched by magnetic negative selection; naive cells were then positively selected on CD45RA, and the negative fraction formed the memory subset. After blood collection by leukapheresis, PBMCs were isolated using Ficoll-Histopaque density gradient centrifugation and then cryopreserved in the vapor phase of liquid nitrogen. Analytical flow cytometry was used to check the purity and quantity of every magnetically sorted T cell population. Genomic DNA was isolated from every sorted fraction and measured by UV absorbance on a Nanodrop 2000c. The V end loses 1 base and the J end loses 5 bases, and a stretch of 6 bases separates them. The germline V gene gives CDR1 as SGHTA and CDR2 as FQGNSA. Counted from cysteine to phenylalanine, this CDR3 has 13 amino acids. The DNA shown is the 39-base CDR3, in frame from base 1.

The chain employs TRBV7-2 and TRBJ2-4, with the identity of the D gene unclear. This clonotype originated in a man between 18 and 35 years old in good health. Some clones in this sample may be carry-over from other donors' samples. Sequenced: naive CD4+ T cells from PBMCs. Sample cell subset or site, as interpreted from the label and publication: CD45RA+ positively selected. The CDR3 protein sequence reads: CASSLEPENIQYF. The DNA is TGTGCCAGCAGCTTAGAACCGGAAAACATTCAGTACTTC.